This section outlines one T cell receptor beta chain sequence together with its context. The data derive from a study of cytomegalovirus exposure and HLA in healthy donors. The PCR was carried out with 60 Vbeta primers and 13 Jbeta primers. Only in-frame clones appear in the TCRdb table, and some are missing; sequencing was by immunoSEQ multiplex PCR. The table lists 100,000 to 150,000 clones, 75% to 85% of them singletons. The sequence came from a woman between 18 and 30 years old in good health and CMV-seropositive. The sequenced sample was PBMCs.

The CDR3 region is CARSIGQGRRTF. The CDR3 DNA reads as TGTGCCAGAAGCATAGGACAGGGGCGACGGACCTTC. This sequence joins TRBV5-3 and TRBJ1-2; 9 bases agree with TRBD1. TRBV5-3 is sorted into the ORF group, with uncertain function. This CDR3 has 12 amino acids. Germline trimming cut 4 bases from V and 14 bases from J; bases unmatched to any gene: 9.